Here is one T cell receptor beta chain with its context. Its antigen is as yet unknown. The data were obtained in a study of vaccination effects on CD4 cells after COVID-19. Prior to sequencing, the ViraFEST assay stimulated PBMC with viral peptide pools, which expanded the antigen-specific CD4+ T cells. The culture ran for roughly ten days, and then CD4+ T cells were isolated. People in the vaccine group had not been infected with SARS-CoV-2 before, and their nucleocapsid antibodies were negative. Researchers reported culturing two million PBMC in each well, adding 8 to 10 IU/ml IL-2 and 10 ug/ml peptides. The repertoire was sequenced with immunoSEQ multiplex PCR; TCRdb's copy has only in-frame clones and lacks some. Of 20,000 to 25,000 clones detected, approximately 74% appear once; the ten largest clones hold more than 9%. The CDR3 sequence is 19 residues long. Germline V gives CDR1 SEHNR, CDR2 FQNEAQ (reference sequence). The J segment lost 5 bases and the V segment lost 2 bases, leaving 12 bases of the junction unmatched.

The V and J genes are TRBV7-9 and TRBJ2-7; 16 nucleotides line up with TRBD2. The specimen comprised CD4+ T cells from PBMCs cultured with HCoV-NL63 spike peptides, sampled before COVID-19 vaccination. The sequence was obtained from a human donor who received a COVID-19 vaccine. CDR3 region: CASSLTQGLAGGRLHEQYF. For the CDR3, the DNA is TGTGCCAGCAGCTTAACCCAGGGACTAGCGGGGGGGCGACTTCACGAGCAGTACTTC.